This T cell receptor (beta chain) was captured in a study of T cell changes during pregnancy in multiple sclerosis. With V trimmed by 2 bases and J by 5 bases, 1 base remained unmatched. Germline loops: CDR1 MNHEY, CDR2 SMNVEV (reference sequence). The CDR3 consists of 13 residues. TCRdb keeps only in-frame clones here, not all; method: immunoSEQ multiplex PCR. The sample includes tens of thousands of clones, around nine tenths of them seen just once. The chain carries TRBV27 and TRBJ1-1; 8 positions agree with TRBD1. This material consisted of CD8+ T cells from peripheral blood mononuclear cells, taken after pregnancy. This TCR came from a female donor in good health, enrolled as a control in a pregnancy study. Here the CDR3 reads CASSLTGGTEAFF. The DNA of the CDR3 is TGTGCCAGCAGTTTAACAGGGGGAACTGAAGCTTTCTTT.